The T cell receptor (beta chain) under discussion was sequenced for a study of blood T cells in healthy people across ages. Findings and caveats of the study: Higher diversity, along with more naive CD4+ cells, distinguished long-lived donors from aged donors.

Germline V CDR1 and CDR2: SGHNT, YYREEE (reference sequence). After removal of 3 bases from V and 0 bases from J, the junction contained 15 bases not matched to a gene. This CDR3 comprises 19 residues. A second about 6 to 12 cycle PCR used barcoded and J-beta primers. TCRdb itself ran the 5' RACE reads through MiXCR, one entry per CDR3 protein. The table shows 850,000 to 1,300,000 distinct CDR3 sequences, with 45% occurring only once. Russia was home to the donors, healthy Caucasian individuals aged roughly 6 to 90. Each of the donors had 8 to 10 milliliters of peripheral blood drawn into EDTA-treated Vacutainer tubes. This clonotype was picked up a small number of times. The antigen is unknown.

The sequenced sample consisted of blood. The sequence came from a woman between 55 and 75 years old in good health. V is TRBV5-4 and J is TRBJ2-4; TRBD1 agrees at 7 bases. The CDR3 region is CASSWDREGVLGAKNIQYF. CDR3 coding DNA: TGTGCCAGCAGCTGGGACAGAGAAGGAGTCCTCGGAGCCAAAAACATTCAGTACTTC.